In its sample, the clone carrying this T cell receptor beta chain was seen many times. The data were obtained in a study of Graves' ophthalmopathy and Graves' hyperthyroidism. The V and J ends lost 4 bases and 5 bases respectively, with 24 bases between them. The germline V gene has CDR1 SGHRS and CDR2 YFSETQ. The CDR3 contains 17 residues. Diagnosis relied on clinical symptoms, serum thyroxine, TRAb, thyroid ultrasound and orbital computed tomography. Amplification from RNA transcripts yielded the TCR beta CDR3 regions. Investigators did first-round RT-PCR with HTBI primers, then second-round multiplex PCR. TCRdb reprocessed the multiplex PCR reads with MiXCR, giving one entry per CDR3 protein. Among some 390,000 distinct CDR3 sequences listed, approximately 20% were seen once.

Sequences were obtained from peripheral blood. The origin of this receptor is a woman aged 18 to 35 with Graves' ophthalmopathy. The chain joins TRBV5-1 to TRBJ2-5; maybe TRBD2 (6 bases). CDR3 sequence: CASSPPRGPQRQETQYF. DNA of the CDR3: TGCGCCAGCAGCCCGCCGCGGGGCCCCCAGCGGCAGGAGACCCAGTACTTC.